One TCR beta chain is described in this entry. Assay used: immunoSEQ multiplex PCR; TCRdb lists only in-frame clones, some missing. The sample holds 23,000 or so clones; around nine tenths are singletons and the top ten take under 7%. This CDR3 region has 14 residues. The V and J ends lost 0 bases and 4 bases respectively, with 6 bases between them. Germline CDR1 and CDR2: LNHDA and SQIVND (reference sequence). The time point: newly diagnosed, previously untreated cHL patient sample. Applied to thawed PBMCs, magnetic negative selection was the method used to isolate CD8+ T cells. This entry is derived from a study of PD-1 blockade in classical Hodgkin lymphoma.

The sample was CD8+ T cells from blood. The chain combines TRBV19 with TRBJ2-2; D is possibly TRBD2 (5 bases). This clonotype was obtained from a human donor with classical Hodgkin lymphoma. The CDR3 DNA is TGTGCCAGTAGTATAGATCGGGGCACCGGGGAGCTGTTTTTT. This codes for CASSIDRGTGELFF.